These 15 T cell receptor beta chains came from one sample sequenced in a study of T cells in narcolepsy. The method was immunoSEQ multiplex PCR; TCRdb's version includes in-frame clones alone and lacks a portion of them. The sample includes roughly 34,000 clones, around 90% of them seen just once. Sample: CD45RA- memory CD4+ T cells from PBMCs. These receptor sequences come from a human donor with narcolepsy.

The chain joins TRBV15 to TRBJ2-2; 10 positions match TRBD1. V was pared by 3 bases and J by 5 bases, with 6 bases of the junction left unmatched. The germline CDR1 and CDR2 sequences are LNHNV and YYDKDF (reference sequence). The CDR3 has 16 residues. This CDR3 reads CATSREGQGWTGELFF. CDR3 sequence (DNA): TGTGCCACCAGCAGGGAGGGACAGGGGTGGACCGGGGAGCTGTTTTTT.

The chain carries TRBV5-1 and TRBJ1-1; D unresolved. Looked up from germline, CDR1 is SGHRS and CDR2 is YFSETQ. V was shortened by 2 bases and J by 1 base, with 15 bases between the two germline ends. The CDR3 consists of 16 residues. The CDR3 coding sequence is TGCGCCAGCAGCTTAAGCGGCGGGAAGGGGAACACTGAAGCTTTCTTT. This encodes CASSLSGGKGNTEAFF. The variable domain in full, with the rest retrieved from reference TRBV5-1 and TRBJ1-1, is KAGVTQTPRYLIKTRGQQVTLSCSPISGHRSVSWYQQTPGQGLQFLFEYFSETQRNKGNFPGRFSGRQFSNSRSEMNVSTLELGDSALYLCASSLSGGKGNTEAFFGQGTRLTVV.

The chain links TRBV10-3 to TRBJ2-5, with D perhaps TRBD1 (6 bases). CDR1 and CDR2 (germline): ENHRY, SYGVKD. The CDR3 covers 14 residues. Trimming cost V 7 bases and J 4 bases, with 16 bases left between them. CDR3 nucleotides: TGTGCCATCAACCCCGGGACAAACCTAGAGACCCAGTACTTC. It specifies CAINPGTNLETQYF.

The chain links TRBV10-3 to TRBJ1-5, with D hard to call. This CDR3 is built from 16 residues. CDR1 and CDR2 (germline): ENHRY, SYGVKD. Trimming pared 4 bases from V and 0 bases from J, leaving 13 bases between. The CDR3 sequence is CAISAGMESSNQPQHF. The CDR3 bases are TGTGCCATCAGTGCCGGGATGGAGAGTAGCAATCAGCCCCAGCATTTT.

V usage is TRBV5-4 and J usage is TRBJ2-3; no firm D call. The germline V gene has CDR1 SGHNT and CDR2 YYREEE (reference sequence). Trimming removed 0 bases from V and 0 bases from J, with 8 bases in between. CDR3 length: 15 residues. The CDR3 nucleotides read TGTGCCAGCAGCTTGGGGTGGCTTAGCACAGATACGCAGTATTTT. Translating gives CASSLGWLSTDTQYF.

The chain combines TRBV5-1 with TRBJ1-6; D is unclear. The germline CDR1 and CDR2 sequences are SGHRS and YFSETQ. CDR3 length equals 14 residues. V shed 3 bases and J shed 7 bases, with 11 bases lying between them. The CDR3 loop is CASSSSRENSPLHF. The CDR3 nucleotides are TGCGCCAGCAGCTCCTCGAGGGAAAATTCACCCCTCCACTTT.

The V call is TRBV28, the J call TRBJ1-5; no clear D gene. CDR3 size: 11 residues. Germline V lookup: CDR1 MDHEN, CDR2 SYDVKM. The CDR3, as DNA: TGTGGATGTGGTCAAAATCAGCCCCAGCATTTT. Amino acid sequence: CGCGQNQPQHF. Using reference TRBV28 and TRBJ1-5 for the parts outside the CDR3, the full variable domain is DVKVTQSSRYLVKRTGEKVFLECVQDMDHENMFWYRQDPGLGLRLIYFSYDVKMKEKGDIPEGYSVSREKKERFSLILESASTNQTSMYLCGCGQNQPQHFGDGTRLSIL.

V and J are TRBV2 and TRBJ1-1; the D is unclear. Looked up from germline, CDR1 is SNHLY and CDR2 is FYNNEI. The CDR3 spans 13 residues. The V end was cut by 7 bases, the J end by 3 bases, with 12 bases between. DNA of the CDR3: TGTGCCAGCACCAATGAGCGGGACACTGAAGCTTTCTTT. This codes for CASTNERDTEAFF.

In this sample, this clone turned up a few times. The chain is built from TRBV5-6 and TRBJ1-2; 8 bases match TRBD1. The CDR3 contains 14 residues. The ends lost 6 bases at V and 8 bases at J; junction bases unmatched: 12. CDR1 and CDR2 (germline): SGHDT, YYEEEE. Here the CDR3 DNA reads TGTGCCAGCACCATGGACAGGGAGGTAGGGGGCTACACCTTC. Amino acids: CASTMDREVGGYTF.

J is TRBJ1-2 and V is TRBV11-2; maybe TRBD1 (5 bases). V lost 0 bases, J lost 8 bases, and 13 bases lay in between. CDR1 and CDR2 (germline): SGHAT, FQNNGV. The CDR3 totals 14 residues. The CDR3: CASSLEQDRLGYTF. CDR3 sequence (DNA): TGTGCCAGCAGCTTAGAACAGGATAGACTAGGCTACACCTTC.

The V gene is TRBV28, the J gene TRBJ1-4, with 10 bases matching TRBD1. The CDR3 is made up of 15 amino acids. CDR1 and CDR2 (germline): MDHEN, SYDVKM. With 6 bases clipped from V and 6 bases from J, the junction kept 7 bases outside the gene matches. CDR3 bases: TGTGCCAGCAGCTATCCGGGACAGGGGCATGAAAAACTGTTTTTT. Its protein is CASSYPGQGHEKLFF.

The chain employs TRBV19 and TRBJ1-1, with D perhaps matching TRBD1 (6 bases). The germline V and J ends were trimmed by 3 bases and 1 base, with 9 bases remaining between them. Germline V gene data show CDR1 as LNHDA and CDR2 as SQIVND (reference sequence). The CDR3 sequence is 14 residues long. Written as DNA, the CDR3 is TGTGCCAGTAGTATGGGGGGACAGAACACTGAAGCTTTCTTT. It yields the protein CASSMGGQNTEAFF.

As DNA, the CDR3 is TGTGCCACCGGTGGGGGGGCGCGTGATTCACCCCTCCACTTT. As protein: CATGGGARDSPLHF. The chain links TRBV10-3 to TRBJ1-6; maybe TRBD1 (6 bases). The length of the CDR3 is 14 residues. The V end lost 10 bases, the J end lost 8 bases, and 18 bases lay between the germline ends. The germline CDR1 and CDR2 sequences are ENHRY and SYGVKD.

This clone came up a few times. V usage is TRBV9 and J usage is TRBJ2-7; D possibly uses TRBD1 or TRBD2 (6 bases each). This CDR3 is built from 14 residues. Trimming pared 10 bases from V and 3 bases from J, leaving 20 bases between. Germline lookup yields CDR1 SGDLS and CDR2 YYNGEE. The CDR3 nucleotides are TGTGCCGTGTTACCCGGGGGCGGATTCTACGAGCAGTACTTC. Translated, it gives CAVLPGGGFYEQYF.

To note about this clone: A read error may account for a junction end that differs from germline. The rearrangement links TRBV7-2 to TRBJ2-5, with 11 bases that match TRBD2. CDR1 is SGHTA and CDR2 is FQGNSA in the germline V gene. CDR3 length: 15 residues. The CDR3 sequence: CASTLAGGVQETQYF. Written as DNA, the CDR3 is TGTGCCAGCACCTTAGCGGGAGGGGTACAAGAGACCCAGTACTTC.